These 31 T cell receptor beta chains share one sample of origin, sequenced in a study of control samples from healthy donors and cancer patients. Clones were read by immunoSEQ multiplex PCR, and TCRdb kept only the in-frame ones, dropping some. This sample has roughly 130,000 clones, with about 95% found just once. Material: blood. The receptors were gathered from a young man in good health.

V and J are TRBV7-8 and TRBJ1-4; D is possibly TRBD1 (6 bases). CDR1 SGHVS and CDR2 FQNEAQ come from the germline V gene. Deletions cut 5 bases from V and 7 bases from J, with 20 bases between. CDR3 length: 16 residues. The CDR3, as DNA: TGTGCCAGCAGCCCTTGGACAGTGGGGTTGAGTGAAAAACTGTTTTTT. Its translation: CASSPWTVGLSEKLFF.

The chain couples TRBV13 to TRBJ1-4, with a tentative D call TRBD1 (5 bases). CDR1 and CDR2 (germline): PRHDT, FYEKMQ (reference sequence). The CDR3 has 14 residues. Trimming pared 2 bases from V and 5 bases from J, leaving 9 bases between. The CDR3 here is CASSLKSGNEKLFF. DNA for the CDR3: TGTGCCAGCAGCTTAAAGTCAGGGAATGAAAAACTGTTTTTT.

The V gene is TRBV5-1, the J gene TRBJ2-3; 10 nucleotides align to TRBD2. In germline, CDR1 is SGHRS, CDR2 YFSETQ. This CDR3 region has 15 residues. The junction had 4 bases not matched to a gene; V was cut back by 4 bases and J by 2 bases. This CDR3 is CASSQGLANTDTQYF. The CDR3 DNA is TGCGCCAGCAGCCAGGGACTAGCGAACACAGATACGCAGTATTTT.

V is TRBV7-8 and J is TRBJ1-1; tentatively, D is TRBD1 (6 bases). V lost 3 bases and J 2 bases, leaving 10 bases between the germline ends. Germline V gene sequence: CDR1 SGHVS, CDR2 FQNEAQ. CDR3 length: 14 residues. Here the CDR3 DNA reads TGTGCCAGCAGCTTGAAACAGGGAAACACTGAAGCTTTCTTT. This encodes CASSLKQGNTEAFF. Full variable domain (missing parts from reference TRBV7-8 and TRBJ1-1): GAGVSQSPRYKVAKRGQDVALRCDPISGHVSLFWYQQALGQGPEFLTYFQNEAQLDKSGLPSDRFFAERPEGSVSTLKIQRTQQEDSAVYLCASSLKQGNTEAFFGQGTRLTVV.

The V call is TRBV6-2 or TRBV6-3, the J call TRBJ1-1; D not certain. V lost 4 bases, J lost 5 bases, and 8 bases lay in between. The CDR3 spans 12 residues. Per the germline V gene, CDR1 is MNHEY and CDR2 is SVGEGT. CDR3 sequence: CASSSSRTEAFF. CDR3 bases: TGTGCCAGCAGTTCCTCCCGAACTGAAGCTTTCTTT.

The rearrangement joins TRBV25-1 to TRBJ1-2; a possible D gene is TRBD1 (6 bases). This CDR3 comprises 16 residues. V lost 3 bases and J lost 4, with 18 bases in between. Germline values: CDR1 MGHDK, CDR2 SYGVNS. The CDR3 spells CASSEGTGGLSYGYTF. The CDR3 DNA is TGTGCCAGCAGTGAGGGGACCGGGGGGCTCAGCTATGGCTACACCTTC.

This chain joins TRBV7-6 and TRBJ2-7; no firm D call. Trimming cost V 0 bases and J 5 bases, with 8 bases left between them. The CDR3 sequence is 13 residues long. Germline V lookup: CDR1 SGHVS, CDR2 FNYEAQ. The CDR3 is CASSLAVSHEQYF. For the CDR3, the DNA is TGTGCCAGCAGCTTAGCCGTATCCCACGAGCAGTACTTC.

The rearrangement joins TRBV28 to TRBJ1-2, with 7 bases lining up with TRBD1. Germline CDR1 is MDHEN and CDR2 is SYDVKM. This CDR3 is 13 amino acids long. V shed 6 bases and J 8 bases; nucleotides not matched to a gene: 9. CDR3 in DNA: TGTGCCAGCAGACCGGGACAGTTGAGAGGCTACACCTTC. The encoded protein is CASRPGQLRGYTF.

This clone has just one count. The chain links TRBV5-6 to TRBJ2-7; D unclear. Germline V lookup: CDR1 SGHDT, CDR2 YYEEEE. The CDR3 is 12 residues long. Deletions cut 5 bases from V and 6 bases from J, with 12 bases between. CDR3 protein: CASSWLGSEQYF. The CDR3 DNA sequence: TGTGCCAGCAGTTGGTTGGGATCCGAGCAGTACTTC.

The table lists this clone with a count of one. The J gene is TRBJ1-1, the V gene TRBV5-1; D gene unclear. The CDR3 covers 11 residues. V was shortened by 1 base and J by 2 bases, with 0 bases between the two germline ends. Germline V CDR1 and CDR2: SGHRS, YFSETQ. The CDR3 region is CASSLNTEAFF. DNA of the CDR3: TGCGCCAGCAGCTTGAACACTGAAGCTTTCTTT.

This clone was counted once. The rearrangement uses TRBV4-3 and TRBJ1-6; D remains ambiguous. This CDR3 is built from 17 residues. Trimming took 0 bases from V and 0 from J, leaving 9 bases between them. CDR1 and CDR2 from the germline V gene are LGHNA and YSLEER. CDR3 bases: TGCGCCAGCAGCCAAGAAATTAGAAGCTCCTATAATTCACCCCTCCACTTT. As protein: CASSQEIRSSYNSPLHF.

The chain links TRBV6-5 to TRBJ1-2, with 8 bases lining up with TRBD1. Germline CDR1 MNHEY, CDR2 SVGAGI. The CDR3 extends over 15 amino acids. Unmatched junction bases numbered 15, after V lost 7 bases and J lost 8 bases. The CDR3 DNA sequence: TGTGCCAGCAAAGCAGGACAGGGCGGTTGGGGCGGCTACACCTTC. This codes for CASKAGQGGWGGYTF.

This clone has a single count. The chain carries TRBV5-6 and TRBJ1-2; the D is unclear. V lost 0 bases and J 4 bases, leaving 10 bases between the germline ends. The CDR3 spans 14 residues. The germline V gene has CDR1 SGHDT and CDR2 YYEEEE. The CDR3 spells CASSLDADGYGYTF. CDR3 in DNA: TGTGCCAGCAGCTTGGACGCGGACGGCTATGGCTACACCTTC. The full variable domain, rest sourced from reference TRBV5-6 and TRBJ1-2, is DAGVTQSPTHLIKTRGQQVTLRCSPKSGHDTVSWYQQALGQGPQFIFQYYEEEERQRGNFPDRFSGHQFPNYSSELNVNALLLGDSALYLCASSLDADGYGYTFGSGTRLTVV.

The rearrangement joins TRBV28 to TRBJ1-3; D is perhaps TRBD1 (5 bases). Germline assignment: CDR1 MDHEN and CDR2 SYDVKM. V lost 2 bases, J lost 4 bases, and 27 bases lay in between. This CDR3 comprises 20 residues. In DNA form, the CDR3 reads TGTGCCAGCAGTTTAGGACCCCCCGCGCGATCCGGGACGGTCGGAAACACCATATATTTT. Its protein product is CASSLGPPARSGTVGNTIYF.

CDR3 DNA: TGCGCCAGCAGCCCCGACAGGGGGACGCATGGCTACACCTTC. Translated, it gives CASSPDRGTHGYTF. The chain combines TRBV4-3 with TRBJ1-2, with TRBD1 identical over 9 bases. Germline CDR1 and CDR2: LGHNA and YSLEER. V trimming: 4 bases; J trimming: 6 bases; junction bases outside the gene matches: 6. The CDR3 contains 14 residues.

The gene calls are TRBV19 and TRBJ2-7, with D perhaps matching TRBD1 (5 bases). Germline CDR1 LNHDA, CDR2 SQIVND (reference sequence). The CDR3 spans 13 residues. Deletions cut 5 bases from V and 2 bases from J, with 10 bases between. The CDR3 coding sequence is TGTGCCAGTAGTCCTACAGGAGCCTACGAGCAGTACTTC. Translating it yields CASSPTGAYEQYF.

In its sample, this clone was seen once. V gene TRBV7-2 combines with J gene TRBJ1-5; D uncertain. This CDR3 is 13 amino acids long. In germline, CDR1 is SGHTA, CDR2 FQGNSA. V lost 5 bases to trimming and J lost 5 bases, with 10 bases between them. CDR3 in DNA: TGTGCCAGCAGCCCGGGGATGGATCAGCCCCAGCATTTT. Its translation: CASSPGMDQPQHF.

V and J are TRBV4-3 and TRBJ2-3; D assignment may be TRBD1 or TRBD2 (5 bases each). The CDR3 consists of 14 residues. Trimming removed 4 bases at V and 2 bases at J, with 10 bases between. Germline V lookup: CDR1 LGHNA, CDR2 YSLEER. The CDR3 loop reads CASSRGLDTDTQYF. In DNA form, the CDR3 reads TGCGCCAGCAGCCGGGGGTTGGACACAGATACGCAGTATTTT.

This chain uses TRBV11-2 with TRBJ2-1; no clear D. Germline V gene data show CDR1 as SGHAT and CDR2 as FQNNGV. V gave up 4 bases and J gave up 0 bases, with 13 bases separating them. The CDR3 is 16 amino acids. The CDR3 here is CASSYSQASSYNEQFF. The CDR3 DNA reads as TGTGCCAGCAGCTATAGTCAGGCGAGCTCCTACAATGAGCAGTTCTTC.

The chain combines TRBV27 with TRBJ2-4; D may be TRBD1 or TRBD2 (5 bases each). CDR3 size: 16 residues. The V gene's germline CDR1 is MNHEY and CDR2 SMNVEV (reference sequence). With 5 bases removed from V and 6 bases from J, the gap between germline ends came to 20 bases. The CDR3 spells CASSLSGAPRGNIQYF. The DNA for the CDR3 is TGTGCCAGCAGTCTCTCCGGGGCGCCGCGAGGAAACATTCAGTACTTC.

This clone was found once. This chain links TRBV5-6 with TRBJ1-1; D may be TRBD1 (5 bases). This CDR3 region has 18 residues. Germline V CDR1 and CDR2: SGHDT, YYEEEE. Trimming cost V 5 bases and J 2 bases, with 25 bases left between them. The CDR3 bases are TGTGCCAGCAGTTACAGGATCCCCTTACAGGCGCTTAACACTGAAGCTTTCTTT. Its protein is CASSYRIPLQALNTEAFF.

V is TRBV6-2 or TRBV6-3 and J is TRBJ2-1; D gene uncertain. CDR3 length equals 13 residues. The germline V gene encodes CDR1 MNHEY and CDR2 SVGEGT. Trimming shortened V by 1 base and J by 4 bases, and 5 bases separated the two germline ends. In nucleotides, the CDR3 is TGTGCCAGCAGTTACTTCCTTTACAATGAGCAGTTCTTC. Residues: CASSYFLYNEQFF.

The chain is built from TRBV6-2 or TRBV6-3 and TRBJ2-1, with 10 bases identical to TRBD2. V dropped 1 base and J dropped 10; count of bases not matched to a gene: 7. CDR3 size: 15 residues. CDR1 is MNHEY and CDR2 is SVGEGT in the germline V gene. Written as DNA, the CDR3 is TGTGCCAGCAGTTACTTAGGTCTAGCGGGGGCCGAGCAGTTCTTC. Translated, it gives CASSYLGLAGAEQFF.

The chain is built from TRBV6-1 and TRBJ1-1; no firm D call. Germline CDR1 reads MNHNS; CDR2 reads SASEGT. CDR3 length: 13 residues. V lost 3 bases and J lost 1, with 6 bases in between. The CDR3 loop reads CASSEVPNTEAFF. The CDR3 nucleotides read TGTGCCAGCAGTGAGGTGCCGAACACTGAAGCTTTCTTT.

The J gene is TRBJ2-7, the V gene TRBV7-9; D perhaps matches TRBD1 (5 bases). The CDR3 has 13 amino acids. V dropped 6 bases and J dropped 3 bases, with 12 bases sitting between them. Germline V gene lookup returns CDR1 SEHNR and CDR2 FQNEAQ (reference sequence). DNA for the CDR3: TGTGCCAGCAGGAAGGGGCAGGGCTACGAGCAGTACTTC. The encoded protein is CASRKGQGYEQYF.

The chain carries TRBV10-2 and TRBJ2-5; D is tentatively TRBD1 or TRBD2 (6 bases each). Germline V gene lookup returns CDR1 WSHSY and CDR2 SAAADI. CDR3 length equals 13 residues. Deletions cut 1 base from V and 7 bases from J, with 10 bases between. CDR3 in amino acids: CASSEFGGGTQYF. CDR3 in DNA: TGCGCCAGCAGTGAGTTCGGAGGGGGGACCCAGTACTTC.

V is TRBV15 and J is TRBJ1-1; no clear D. Germline lookup yields CDR1 LNHNV and CDR2 YYDKDF (reference sequence). The CDR3 is 16 residues long. V was cut by 3 bases and J by 1 base, with 15 bases left in between. Written as DNA, the CDR3 is TGTGCCACCAGCAGGCGTCGGGGTCTTGGGAACACTGAAGCTTTCTTT. Amino acids: CATSRRRGLGNTEAFF.

The rearrangement uses TRBV27 and TRBJ1-4; no reliable D call. The V gene's germline CDR1 is MNHEY and CDR2 SMNVEV (reference sequence). This CDR3 has 14 residues. V lost 0 bases to trimming and J lost 1 base, with 3 bases between them. The CDR3 protein is CASSLSETNEKLFF. The CDR3 nucleotides read TGTGCCAGCAGTTTATCAGAAACTAATGAAAAACTGTTTTTT.

This chain links TRBV18 with TRBJ2-7, with D perhaps matching TRBD1 or TRBD2 (5 bases each). This CDR3 contains 14 residues. Germline V gives CDR1 KGHSH, CDR2 LQKENI. The V end lost 3 bases, the J end lost 3 bases, and 12 bases lay between the germline ends. The DNA of the CDR3 is TGTGCCAGCTCACCGCCGGGGACCGGCTACGAGCAGTACTTC. Amino acid sequence: CASSPPGTGYEQYF.

The chain joins TRBV7-2 to TRBJ1-1, with a tentative D call TRBD1 (5 bases). The germline gives CDR1 SGHTA, CDR2 FQGNSA. The V and J ends lost 1 base and 0 bases respectively, with 9 bases between them. The CDR3 extends over 15 amino acids. The CDR3 spells CASSLEDRMNTEAFF. In DNA form, the CDR3 reads TGTGCCAGCAGCTTAGAAGACAGAATGAACACTGAAGCTTTCTTT.

The chain joins TRBV27 to TRBJ1-6, with 7 positions matching TRBD1. Germline CDR1 and CDR2: MNHEY and SMNVEV (reference sequence). Losses at the gene ends were 8 bases for V and 5 bases for J; bases not matched to a gene: 9. The CDR3 length is 15 residues. The chain's CDR3 is CASSLDRANNSPLHF. The CDR3 DNA follows: TGTGCCAGCTCCCTTGACAGGGCAAATAATTCACCCCTCCACTTT.